These 30 T cell receptor beta chains originate from one sample sequenced in a study of regulatory T cells in long-lasting Graves disease. As for time point: newly diagnosed GD, antithyroid drugs for less than 3 months. Researchers made the TCR library from RNA that was extracted from PBMCs. Relying on iRepertoire HTBI primers and Arm-PCR of CDR3 regions, the team built TCR beta libraries. TCRdb independently ran MiXCR on the multiplex PCR reads; one entry per CDR3 protein. The sample yields approximately 470,000 distinct CDR3 sequences, under 20% seen once. Separately, the same data were catalogued under a study of T cells in Graves' hyperthyroidism and ophthalmopathy.

Sample: peripheral blood mononuclear cells (PBMCs), taken at new diagnosis, from a patient treated with antithyroid drugs. Receptors were obtained from a man in his forties with Graves disease.

This clonotype occurred many times. DNA of the CDR3: TGTGCCAGCAGTACCGGACAGGGAAATCAGGGTGAGCAGTTCTTC. Its protein product is CASSTGQGNQGEQFF. The chain carries TRBV28 and TRBJ2-1, with 8 nucleotides matching TRBD1. Germline CDR1 is MDHEN and CDR2 is SYDVKM. Trimming at V came to 5 bases and at J to 9 bases, leaving 12 bases not matched to a gene. The CDR3 sequence is 15 residues long.

This clonotype was observed a handful of times. The V and J genes are TRBV28 and TRBJ2-7; 7 bases align to TRBD1. In germline, CDR1 is MDHEN, CDR2 SYDVKM. This CDR3 spans 14 amino acids. After removal of 5 bases from V and 12 bases from J, the junction contained 16 bases not matched to a gene. CDR3 sequence: CASSIPGQTSFWYF. The CDR3 DNA is TGTGCCAGCAGTATACCGGGACAGACCTCTTTTTGGTACTTC.

This clonotype was found many times. For the CDR3, the DNA is TGTGCCAGCAGTCCGCGCGCCGGCTCCTACAATGAGCAGTTCTTC. Residues: CASSPRAGSYNEQFF. This rearrangement joins TRBV27 to TRBJ2-1; the D is unclear. The CDR3 totals 15 residues. V dropped 5 bases and J dropped 0 bases, with 11 bases sitting between them. The germline gives CDR1 MNHEY, CDR2 SMNVEV (reference sequence).

In regard to this clonotype: This may be a read error, as it is one base from a much larger clone. The chain has TRBV14 and TRBJ1-2, with TRBD1 matching 7 bases. Germline-derived CDR1 and CDR2 are SGHDN and FVKESK. The CDR3 spans 13 residues. V lost 6 bases, J lost 4 bases, and 5 bases stayed unmatched. This chain's CDR3 is CASSQQGSYGYTF. The DNA for the CDR3 is TGTGCCAGCAGTCAACAGGGGAGCTATGGCTACACCTTC.

This clonotype appeared a few times. V is TRBV6-1 and J is TRBJ1-5, with a possible D match to TRBD1 (5 bases). The V gene's germline CDR1 is MNHNS and CDR2 SASEGT. The CDR3 length is 14 residues. V was cut by 5 bases and J by 1 base, with 9 bases left in between. CDR3 sequence: CASSNGDSNQPQHF. The CDR3 DNA is TGTGCCAGCAGTAATGGGGACAGCAATCAGCCCCAGCATTTT.

CDR3 sequence (DNA): TGTGCCAGCAGCCAAGCACAGGGACGGAACACTGAAGCTTTCTTT. As protein: CASSQAQGRNTEAFF. The chain is built from TRBV3-1 and TRBJ1-1; weak D call: TRBD1 (6 bases). This CDR3 region has 15 residues. The V and J ends lost 1 base and 1 base respectively, with 10 bases between them. Per germline, CDR1 LGHDT and CDR2 YNNKEL (reference sequence).

The chain has TRBV29-1 and TRBJ2-1; 11 bases match TRBD2. CDR3 length: 14 amino acids. Germline loops: CDR1 SQVTM, CDR2 ANQGSEA. V trimming: 4 bases; J trimming: 10 bases; junction bases outside the gene matches: 9. The CDR3, as DNA: TGCAGCGTTGGGTTTAGCGGGAGGGCCGGGGAGCAGTTCTTC. It encodes CSVGFSGRAGEQFF.

The sample holds many counts of this clonotype. The chain links TRBV10-3 to TRBJ2-7, with 10 bases lining up with TRBD2. V shed 5 bases and J 1 base; nucleotides not matched to a gene: 5. Germline lookup yields CDR1 ENHRY and CDR2 SYGVKD. This CDR3 is built from 15 residues. The CDR3 loop reads CAISPSGSRSYEQYF. The CDR3 coding sequence is TGTGCCATCAGTCCTAGCGGGAGTAGATCCTACGAGCAGTACTTC.

This clonotype has a handful of counts. The gene calls are TRBV6-1 and TRBJ2-2; 7 nucleotides match TRBD2. The CDR3 runs to 13 residues. Germline trimming cut 5 bases from V and 8 bases from J; bases unmatched to any gene: 5. Germline V gives CDR1 MNHNS, CDR2 SASEGT. The CDR3 protein is CASSLGGVGELFF. CDR3 DNA: TGTGCCAGCAGTCTTGGGGGGGTAGGGGAGCTGTTTTTT.

The sample holds many counts of this clonotype. The J gene is TRBJ2-3, the V gene TRBV5-1; maybe TRBD1 (5 bases). The CDR3 runs 14 residues. V shed 5 bases and J shed 0 bases, with 10 bases lying between them. Germline CDR1 is SGHRS and CDR2 is YFSETQ. DNA of the CDR3: TGCGCCAGCAGGATGGGGCCGAGCACAGATACGCAGTATTTT. This gives the protein CASRMGPSTDTQYF.

In this sample, this clonotype turned up many times. This rearrangement joins TRBV7-6 to TRBJ2-2; the match to TRBD2 covers 15 bases. Germline loops: CDR1 SGHVS, CDR2 FNYEAQ. The junction had 0 bases not matched to a gene; V was cut back by 8 bases and J by 5 bases. CDR3 size: 14 residues. CDR3 amino acids: CASGTSGRTGELFF. The CDR3 DNA sequence: TGTGCCAGCGGGACTAGCGGGAGGACCGGGGAGCTGTTTTTT.

In this sample, this clonotype turned up once. A much more abundant neighbour one base away suggests this may be a read error. The chain couples TRBV12-3 or TRBV12-4 to TRBJ2-3, with a tentative D call TRBD1 (5 bases). CDR3 size: 14 residues. CDR3 bases: TGTGTCAGCAGTTTAAAGGCAGGGACAGATACGCAGTATTTT. As protein: CVSSLKAGTDTQYF.

This clonotype was seen repeatedly, ten times or more. This chain links TRBV5-1 with TRBJ2-2, with TRBD2 matching over 11 bases. The CDR3 totals 15 residues. Germline CDR1 and CDR2: SGHRS and YFSETQ. V shed 3 bases, J shed 7 bases, and the junction held 5 bases outside the gene matches. Written as DNA, the CDR3 is TGCGCCAGCAGCTCTCTAGCGGGAGGCGGCGGGGAGCTGTTTTTT. It translates to CASSSLAGGGGELFF.

The chain carries TRBV5-6 and TRBJ2-6; 9 nucleotides align to TRBD1. The germline V gene has CDR1 SGHDT and CDR2 YYEEEE. The CDR3 has 20 amino acids. The V and J ends lost 0 bases and 3 bases, in that order; junction bases with no gene match: 13. CDR3 bases: TGTGCCAGCAGCTTGGGGGGGGACAGGGCGCCCCTGCGTGGGGCCAACGTCCTGACTTTC. Translating gives CASSLGGDRAPLRGANVLTF.

The chain couples TRBV11-2 to TRBJ1-2, with 8 bases fitting TRBD1. V was clipped by 5 bases and J by 8 bases; unmatched bases: 10. Germline lookup yields CDR1 SGHAT and CDR2 FQNNGV. The CDR3 has 14 residues. The CDR3 bases are TGTGCCAGCAGCGCAGGGGGCGCTTATGACGGCTACACCTTC. As protein: CASSAGGAYDGYTF.

This clonotype was detected many times. The chain uses TRBV6-2 or TRBV6-3 and TRBJ2-7; D remains unclear. The length of the CDR3 is 16 residues. V lost 6 bases, J lost 2 bases, and 20 bases lay in between. Germline-derived CDR1 and CDR2 are MNHEY and SVGEGT. As DNA, the CDR3 is TGTGCCAGCAGCCAACCTTTTAAGCGCGGCCCCTACGAGCAGTACTTC. This sequence encodes CASSQPFKRGPYEQYF.

A few counts support this clonotype. The rearrangement uses TRBV18 and TRBJ1-3; D is unresolved. CDR1 is KGHSH and CDR2 is LQKENI in the germline V gene. The CDR3 extends over 13 amino acids. V was shortened by 3 bases and J by 4 bases, with 7 bases between the two germline ends. The CDR3 region has the DNA TGTGCCAGCTCACCTAACGGGGGAAACACCATATATTTT. Amino acids: CASSPNGGNTIYF.

There are a few counts of this clonotype. This sequence joins TRBV29-1 and TRBJ1-1; D is uncertain. V was pared by 0 bases and J by 2 bases, with 16 bases between. The germline CDR1 and CDR2 sequences are SQVTM and ANQGSEA. The CDR3 runs to 16 residues. The DNA for the CDR3 is TGCAGCGTTGAAGATATATTCGGTCTTTCCAACACTGAAGCTTTCTTT. Protein sequence: CSVEDIFGLSNTEAFF.

This clonotype was seen repeatedly, ten times or more. V gene TRBV20-1 combines with J gene TRBJ2-3; D not certain. The CDR3 has 14 residues. Deletions cut 2 bases from V and 2 bases from J, with 11 bases between. From germline, CDR1 is DFQATT and CDR2 SNEGSKA (reference sequence). CDR3 nucleotide sequence: TGCAGTGCTAGAAAGGGCGTATCCACAGATACGCAGTATTTT. It encodes CSARKGVSTDTQYF.

The rearrangement links TRBV6-5 to TRBJ2-3; 9 nucleotides match TRBD2. V trimming: 0 bases; J trimming: 6 bases; junction bases outside the gene matches: 4. Germline lookup yields CDR1 MNHEY and CDR2 SVGAGI. This CDR3 has 15 residues. The CDR3 protein is CASSYSLAGPDTQYF. The CDR3 coding sequence is TGTGCCAGCAGTTACTCGCTAGCGGGACCTGATACGCAGTATTTT.

This clonotype was detected only a few times. The chain carries TRBV11-2 and TRBJ2-5, with D perhaps TRBD1 or TRBD2 (5 bases each). With 7 bases removed from V and 4 bases from J, the gap between germline ends came to 13 bases. The CDR3 has 13 residues. Germline V gives CDR1 SGHAT, CDR2 FQNNGV. The CDR3 here is CASTPWGLETQYF. The CDR3 nucleotides read TGTGCCAGCACCCCCTGGGGGTTAGAGACCCAGTACTTC. The whole variable domain, remainder taken from reference TRBV11-2 and TRBJ2-5, is EAGVAQSPRYKIIEKRQSVAFWCNPISGHATLYWYQQILGQGPKLLIQFQNNGVVDDSQLPKDRFSAERLKGVDSTLKIQPAKLEDSAVYLCASTPWGLETQYFGPGTRLLVL.

DNA of the CDR3: TGTGCCAGCAATTCAGGGGGCCCGACAGGGGTCTATGGCTACACCTTC. Its translation is CASNSGGPTGVYGYTF. V gene TRBV12-3 or TRBV12-4 combines with J gene TRBJ1-2; 8 bases line up with TRBD1. The CDR3 has 16 residues. Unmatched junction bases numbered 14, after V lost 7 bases and J lost 4 bases.

This clonotype has at least ten counts. The gene calls are TRBV28 and TRBJ2-7, with D tentatively TRBD2 (5 bases). The CDR3 has 15 amino acids. Between the trimmed V and J ends, which lost 5 bases and 5 bases, there was a span of 19 bases. Germline V gene data show CDR1 as MDHEN and CDR2 as SYDVKM. The CDR3 nucleotides read TGTGCCAGCAGTCCGTGGACTGAAAATTCCCACGAGCAGTACTTC. Amino acid sequence: CASSPWTENSHEQYF.

This clonotype occurred a few times. Being one base from a much bigger clone, this may be a read error. The genes are TRBV2 and TRBJ2-5; 7 nucleotides match TRBD2. With V trimmed by 7 bases and J by 4 bases, 15 bases remained unmatched. The CDR3 is 16 residues long. The germline V gene has CDR1 SNHLY and CDR2 FYNNEI. The CDR3 sequence is CASILGQASGPETQYF. For the CDR3, the DNA is TGTGCCAGCATCCTAGGGCAGGCTAGCGGCCCAGAGACCCAGTACTTC.

This clonotype has at least ten counts. The chain couples TRBV12-3 or TRBV12-4 to TRBJ2-5, with D unresolved. This CDR3 region has 13 residues. V was clipped by 6 bases and J by 2 bases, with 10 bases between them. The CDR3 reads CASSPPGQETQYF. The CDR3 DNA follows: TGTGCCAGCAGCCCTCCCGGGCAAGAGACCCAGTACTTC.

This clonotype was counted many times. The chain is built from TRBV2 and TRBJ2-7; 8 bases line up with TRBD2. The CDR3 has 14 residues. The germline gives CDR1 SNHLY, CDR2 FYNNEI. The V and J ends lost 4 bases and 3 bases, in that order; junction bases with no gene match: 5. The CDR3 nucleotides read TGTGCCAGCAGTGGTCTAGCGGGTCTCTACGAGCAGTACTTC. Encoded protein: CASSGLAGLYEQYF. The variable domain in full, completed from reference TRBV2 and TRBJ2-7, reads EPEVTQTPSHQVTQMGQEVILRCVPISNHLYFYWYRQILGQKVEFLVSFYNNEISEKSEIFDDQFSVERPDGSNFTLKIRSTKLEDSAMYFCASSGLAGLYEQYFGPGTRLTVT.

This clonotype showed up just once. The rearrangement joins TRBV29-1 to TRBJ1-1; no reliable D call. V was trimmed by 8 bases and J by 6 bases, leaving 22 bases between them. This CDR3 is built from 14 residues. Germline V gene lookup returns CDR1 SQVTM and CDR2 ANQGSEA. The CDR3 reads CSLPLAGVGAEAFF. The CDR3 bases are TGCAGCCTCCCACTAGCGGGAGTGGGAGCTGAAGCTTTCTTT.

The chain recombines TRBV19 with TRBJ2-1, with 9 bases matching TRBD1. The ends lost 5 bases at V and 4 bases at J; junction bases unmatched: 9. Germline loops: CDR1 LNHDA, CDR2 SQIVND (reference sequence). The CDR3 has 16 residues. The CDR3 reads CASSVHRDRDYNEQFF. In DNA, the CDR3 is TGTGCCAGTAGTGTTCACCGGGACAGGGATTACAATGAGCAGTTCTTC.

At least ten counts were recorded for this clonotype. The genes are TRBV18 and TRBJ2-3; D gene ambiguous. Trimming pared 3 bases from V and 0 bases from J, leaving 10 bases between. Looked up from germline, CDR1 is KGHSH and CDR2 is LQKENI. CDR3 size: 15 residues. Here the CDR3 DNA reads TGTGCCAGCTCACCCGACATCCCGAGCACAGATACGCAGTATTTT. It encodes CASSPDIPSTDTQYF.

The chain joins TRBV5-1 to TRBJ2-2; D call uncertain. Trimming shortened V by 6 bases and J by 1 base, and 7 bases separated the two germline ends. CDR1 is SGHRS, CDR2 YFSETQ, per germline. The CDR3 covers 13 residues. The CDR3 DNA is TGCGCCAGCAAAACGGAGAACACCGGGGAGCTGTTTTTT. Translation gives CASKTENTGELFF. The entire variable domain, with the rest obtained from reference TRBV5-1 and TRBJ2-2, is as follows: KAGVTQTPRYLIKTRGQQVTLSCSPISGHRSVSWYQQTPGQGLQFLFEYFSETQRNKGNFPGRFSGRQFSNSRSEMNVSTLELGDSALYLCASKTENTGELFFGEGSRLTVL.